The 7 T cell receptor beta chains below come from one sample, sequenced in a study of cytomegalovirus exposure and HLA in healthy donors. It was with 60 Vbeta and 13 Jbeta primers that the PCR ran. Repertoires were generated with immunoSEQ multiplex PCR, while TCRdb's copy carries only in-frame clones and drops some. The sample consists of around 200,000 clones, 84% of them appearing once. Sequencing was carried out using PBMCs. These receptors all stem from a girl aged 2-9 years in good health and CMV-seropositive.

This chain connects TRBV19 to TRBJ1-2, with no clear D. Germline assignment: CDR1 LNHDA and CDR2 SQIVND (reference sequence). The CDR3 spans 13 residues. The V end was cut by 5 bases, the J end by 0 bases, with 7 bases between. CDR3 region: CASSLRANYGYTF. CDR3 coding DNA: TGTGCCAGTAGTTTGAGAGCTAACTATGGCTACACCTTC.

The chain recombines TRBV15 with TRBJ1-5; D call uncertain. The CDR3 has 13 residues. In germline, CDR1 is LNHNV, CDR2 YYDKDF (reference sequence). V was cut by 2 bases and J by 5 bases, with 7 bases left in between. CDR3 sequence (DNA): TGTGCCACCAGCAGACTATTATATCAGCCCCAGCATTTT. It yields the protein CATSRLLYQPQHF.

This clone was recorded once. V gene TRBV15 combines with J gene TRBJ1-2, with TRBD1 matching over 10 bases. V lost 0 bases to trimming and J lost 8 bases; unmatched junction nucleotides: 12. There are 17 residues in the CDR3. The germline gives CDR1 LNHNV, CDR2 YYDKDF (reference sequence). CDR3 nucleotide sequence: TGTGCCACCAGCAGAGATCTCCCGGACAGGGGGGGGAGCGGCTACACCTTC. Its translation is CATSRDLPDRGGSGYTF. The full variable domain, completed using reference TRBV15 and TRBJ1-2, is DAMVIQNPRYQVTQFGKPVTLSCSQTLNHNVMYWYQQKSSQAPKLLFHYYDKDFNNEADTPDNFQSRRPNTSFCFLDIRSPGLGDTAMYLCATSRDLPDRGGSGYTFGSGTRLTVV.

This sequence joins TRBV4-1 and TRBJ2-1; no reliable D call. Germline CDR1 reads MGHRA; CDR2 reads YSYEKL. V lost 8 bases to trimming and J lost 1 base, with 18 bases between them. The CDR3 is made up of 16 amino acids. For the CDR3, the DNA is TGCGCCAGCCGTACCATAACGGGTCCTTCCTACAATGAGCAGTTCTTC. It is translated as CASRTITGPSYNEQFF.

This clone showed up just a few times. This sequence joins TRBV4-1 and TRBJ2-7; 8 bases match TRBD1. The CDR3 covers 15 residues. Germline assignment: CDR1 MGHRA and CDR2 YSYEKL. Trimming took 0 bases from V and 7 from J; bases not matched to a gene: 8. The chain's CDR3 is CASSQDWQGAQEQYF. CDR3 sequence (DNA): TGCGCCAGCAGCCAAGATTGGCAGGGGGCGCAGGAGCAGTACTTC.

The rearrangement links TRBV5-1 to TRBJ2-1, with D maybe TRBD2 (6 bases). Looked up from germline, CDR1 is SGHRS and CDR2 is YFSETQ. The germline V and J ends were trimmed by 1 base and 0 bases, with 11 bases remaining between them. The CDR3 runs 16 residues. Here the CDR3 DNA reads TGCGCCAGCAGCTTGTATGCGGGGAGCTCCTACAATGAGCAGTTCTTC. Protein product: CASSLYAGSSYNEQFF.

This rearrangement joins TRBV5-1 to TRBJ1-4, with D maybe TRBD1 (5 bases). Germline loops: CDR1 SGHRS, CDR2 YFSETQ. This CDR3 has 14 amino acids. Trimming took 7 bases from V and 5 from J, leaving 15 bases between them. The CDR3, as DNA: TGCGCCAGCGACGACATAGGGGTCAATGAAAAACTGTTTTTT. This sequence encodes CASDDIGVNEKLFF.